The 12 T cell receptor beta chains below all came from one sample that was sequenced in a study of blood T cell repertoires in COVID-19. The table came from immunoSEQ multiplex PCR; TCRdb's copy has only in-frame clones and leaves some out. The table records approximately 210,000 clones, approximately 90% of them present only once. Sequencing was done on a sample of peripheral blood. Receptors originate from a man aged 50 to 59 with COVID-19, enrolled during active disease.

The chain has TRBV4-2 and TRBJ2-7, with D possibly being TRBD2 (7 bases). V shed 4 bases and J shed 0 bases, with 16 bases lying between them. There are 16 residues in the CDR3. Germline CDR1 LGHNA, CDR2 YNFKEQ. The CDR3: CASSLLRGGVSYEQYF. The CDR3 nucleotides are TGTGCCAGCAGCCTCCTGAGGGGGGGTGTCTCCTACGAGCAGTACTTC.

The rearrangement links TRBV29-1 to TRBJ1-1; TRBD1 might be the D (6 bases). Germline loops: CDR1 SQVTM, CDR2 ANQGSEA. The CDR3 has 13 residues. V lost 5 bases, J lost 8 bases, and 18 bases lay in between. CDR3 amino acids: CSVKPGVDGEAFF. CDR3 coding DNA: TGCAGCGTTAAACCAGGGGTAGACGGGGAAGCTTTCTTT.

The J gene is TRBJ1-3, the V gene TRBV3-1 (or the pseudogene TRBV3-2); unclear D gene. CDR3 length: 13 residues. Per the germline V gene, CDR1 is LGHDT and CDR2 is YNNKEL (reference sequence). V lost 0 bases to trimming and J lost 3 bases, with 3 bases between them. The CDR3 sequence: CASSQESGNTIYF. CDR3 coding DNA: TGTGCCAGCAGCCAAGAGAGTGGAAACACCATATATTTT.

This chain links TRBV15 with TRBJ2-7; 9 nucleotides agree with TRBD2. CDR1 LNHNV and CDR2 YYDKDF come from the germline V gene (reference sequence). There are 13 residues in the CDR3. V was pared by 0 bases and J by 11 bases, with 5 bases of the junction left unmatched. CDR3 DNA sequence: TGTGCCACCAGCAGAGATGTAGCGGGAGTAAAGTACTTC. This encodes CATSRDVAGVKYF.

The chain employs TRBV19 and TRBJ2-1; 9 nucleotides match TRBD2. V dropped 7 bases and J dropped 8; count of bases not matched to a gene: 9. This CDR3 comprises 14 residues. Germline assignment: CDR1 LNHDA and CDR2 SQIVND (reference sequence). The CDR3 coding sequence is TGTGCCAGTAAGGCAGCGGGAGGTTACTATGAGCAGTTCTTC. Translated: CASKAAGGYYEQFF.

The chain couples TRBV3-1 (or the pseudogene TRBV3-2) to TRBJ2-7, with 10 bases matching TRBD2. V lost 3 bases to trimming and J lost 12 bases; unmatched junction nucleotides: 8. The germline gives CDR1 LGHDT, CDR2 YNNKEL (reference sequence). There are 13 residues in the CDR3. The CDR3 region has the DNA TGTGCCAGCAGCCAGTACTTAGCGGGGGGTATGTACTTC. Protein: CASSQYLAGGMYF.

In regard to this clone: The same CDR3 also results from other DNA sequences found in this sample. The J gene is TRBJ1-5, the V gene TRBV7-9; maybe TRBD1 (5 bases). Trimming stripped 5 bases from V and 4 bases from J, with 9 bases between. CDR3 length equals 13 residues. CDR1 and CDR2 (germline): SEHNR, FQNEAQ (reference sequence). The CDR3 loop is CASSLTENQPQHF. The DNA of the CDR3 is TGTGCCAGCAGCCTGACAGAGAATCAGCCCCAGCATTTT.

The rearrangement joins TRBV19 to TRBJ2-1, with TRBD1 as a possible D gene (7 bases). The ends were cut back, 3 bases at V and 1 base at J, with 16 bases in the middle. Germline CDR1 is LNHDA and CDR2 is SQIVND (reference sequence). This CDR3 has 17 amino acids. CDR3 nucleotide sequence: TGTGCCAGTAGTATTTGGAGGGGGCACGGGTCCTACAATGAGCAGTTCTTC. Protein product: CASSIWRGHGSYNEQFF.

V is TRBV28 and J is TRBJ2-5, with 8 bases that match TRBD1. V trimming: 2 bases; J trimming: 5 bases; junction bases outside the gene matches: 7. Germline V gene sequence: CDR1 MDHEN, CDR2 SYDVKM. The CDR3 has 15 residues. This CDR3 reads CASSLDQGAGETQYF. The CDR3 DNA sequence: TGTGCCAGCAGTTTAGACCAGGGGGCGGGGGAGACCCAGTACTTC.

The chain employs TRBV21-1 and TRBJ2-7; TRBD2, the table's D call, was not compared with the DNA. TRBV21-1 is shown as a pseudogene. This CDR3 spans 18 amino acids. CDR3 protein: CASSSCRSSGSPTYEQYF. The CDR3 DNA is TGTGCCAGCAGCTCATGTCGATCTAGCGGGAGCCCGACCTACGAGCAGTACTTC.

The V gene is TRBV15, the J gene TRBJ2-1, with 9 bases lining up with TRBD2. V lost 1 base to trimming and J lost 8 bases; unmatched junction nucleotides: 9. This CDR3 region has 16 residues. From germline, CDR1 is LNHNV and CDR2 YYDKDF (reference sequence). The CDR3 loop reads CATSRVGSGRSHEQFF. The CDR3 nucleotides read TGTGCCACCAGCAGAGTAGGGAGCGGGAGGTCCCATGAGCAGTTCTTC.

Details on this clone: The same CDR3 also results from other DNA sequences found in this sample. The CDR3 DNA reads as TGTGCCAGCTCACGCGGGAGTTCTGAGACCCAGTACTTC. Translated: CASSRGSSETQYF. V gene TRBV18 combines with J gene TRBJ2-5; 7 bases are a match to TRBD2. The CDR3 runs to 13 residues. V lost 4 bases to trimming and J lost 5 bases; unmatched junction nucleotides: 4. The germline V gene has CDR1 KGHSH and CDR2 LQKENI.